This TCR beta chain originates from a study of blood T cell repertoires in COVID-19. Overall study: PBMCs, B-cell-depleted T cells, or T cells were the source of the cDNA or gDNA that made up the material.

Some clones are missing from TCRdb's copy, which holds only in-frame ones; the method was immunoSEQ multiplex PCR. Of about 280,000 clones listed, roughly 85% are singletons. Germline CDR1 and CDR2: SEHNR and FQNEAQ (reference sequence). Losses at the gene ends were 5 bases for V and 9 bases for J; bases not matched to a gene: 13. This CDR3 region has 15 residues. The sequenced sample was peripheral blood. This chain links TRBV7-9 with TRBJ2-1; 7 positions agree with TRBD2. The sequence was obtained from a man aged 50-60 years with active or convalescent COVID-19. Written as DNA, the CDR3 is TGTGCCAGCAGCCCACCACGGCCCACGGGGGGTGAGCAGTTCTTC. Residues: CASSPPRPTGGEQFF.